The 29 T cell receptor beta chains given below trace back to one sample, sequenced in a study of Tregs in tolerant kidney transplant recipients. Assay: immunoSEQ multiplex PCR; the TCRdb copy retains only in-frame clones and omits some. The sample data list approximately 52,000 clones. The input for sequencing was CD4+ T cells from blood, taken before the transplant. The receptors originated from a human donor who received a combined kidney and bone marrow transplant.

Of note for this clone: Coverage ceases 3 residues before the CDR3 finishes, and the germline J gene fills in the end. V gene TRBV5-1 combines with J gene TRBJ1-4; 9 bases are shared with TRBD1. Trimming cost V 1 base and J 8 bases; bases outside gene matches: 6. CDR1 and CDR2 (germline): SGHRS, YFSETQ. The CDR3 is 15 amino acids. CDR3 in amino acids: CASSLRQGEEEKLFF. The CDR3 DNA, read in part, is TGCGCCAGCAGCTTGAGACAGGGGGAGGAAGAAAAA.

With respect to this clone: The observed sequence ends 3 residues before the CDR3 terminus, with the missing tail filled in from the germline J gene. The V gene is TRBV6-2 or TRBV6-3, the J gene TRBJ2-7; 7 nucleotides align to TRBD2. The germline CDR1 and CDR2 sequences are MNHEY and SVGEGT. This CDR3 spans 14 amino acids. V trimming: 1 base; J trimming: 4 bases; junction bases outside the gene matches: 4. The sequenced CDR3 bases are TGTGCCAGCAGTTACTTGGGGGGGTCTTACGAG. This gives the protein CASSYLGGSYE. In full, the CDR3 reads CASSYLGGSYEQYF.

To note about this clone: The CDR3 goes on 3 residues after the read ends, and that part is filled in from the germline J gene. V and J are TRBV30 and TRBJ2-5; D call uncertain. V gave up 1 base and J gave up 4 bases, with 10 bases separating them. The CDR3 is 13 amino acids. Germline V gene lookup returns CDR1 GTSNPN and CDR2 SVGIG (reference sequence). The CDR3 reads CAWSEEPRETQYF. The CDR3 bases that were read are TGTGCCTGGAGTGAAGAGCCAAGAGAGACC.

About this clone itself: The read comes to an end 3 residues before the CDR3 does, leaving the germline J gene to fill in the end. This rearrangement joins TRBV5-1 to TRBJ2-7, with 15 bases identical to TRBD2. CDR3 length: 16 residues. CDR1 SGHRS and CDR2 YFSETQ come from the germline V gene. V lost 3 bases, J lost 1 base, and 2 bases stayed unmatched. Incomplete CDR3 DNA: TGCGCCAGCAGCTGGACTAGCGGGAGGGGTTCCTACGAG. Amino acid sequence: CASSWTSGRGSYE. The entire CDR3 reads CASSWTSGRGSYEQYF.

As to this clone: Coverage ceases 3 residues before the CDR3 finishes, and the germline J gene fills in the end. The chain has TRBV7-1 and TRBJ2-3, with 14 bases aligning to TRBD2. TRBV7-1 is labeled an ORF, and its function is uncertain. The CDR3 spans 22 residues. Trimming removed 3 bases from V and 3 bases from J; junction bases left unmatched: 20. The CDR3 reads CASSSKLGLRGTSGRSTDTQYF. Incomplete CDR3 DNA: TGTGCCAGCAGCTCCAAATTGGGGCTGAGGGGGACTAGCGGGAGAAGTACAGATACG.

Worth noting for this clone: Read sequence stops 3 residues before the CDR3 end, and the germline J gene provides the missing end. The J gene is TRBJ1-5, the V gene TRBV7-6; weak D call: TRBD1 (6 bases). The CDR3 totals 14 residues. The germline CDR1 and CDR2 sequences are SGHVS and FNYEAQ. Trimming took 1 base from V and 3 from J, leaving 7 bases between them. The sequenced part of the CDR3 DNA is TGTGCCAGCAGCTTAGGGGGACACAATCAGCCC. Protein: CASSLGGHNQP. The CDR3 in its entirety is CASSLGGHNQPQHF.

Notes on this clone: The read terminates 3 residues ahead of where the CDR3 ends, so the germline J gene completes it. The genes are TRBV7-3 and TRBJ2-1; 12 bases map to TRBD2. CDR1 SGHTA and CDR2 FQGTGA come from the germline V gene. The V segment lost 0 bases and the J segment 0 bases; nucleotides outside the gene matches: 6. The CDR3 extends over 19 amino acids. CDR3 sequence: CASSLTPSTSGSSYNEQFF. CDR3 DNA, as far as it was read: TGTGCCAGCAGCTTAACCCCTTCGACTAGCGGGAGCTCCTACAATGAG.

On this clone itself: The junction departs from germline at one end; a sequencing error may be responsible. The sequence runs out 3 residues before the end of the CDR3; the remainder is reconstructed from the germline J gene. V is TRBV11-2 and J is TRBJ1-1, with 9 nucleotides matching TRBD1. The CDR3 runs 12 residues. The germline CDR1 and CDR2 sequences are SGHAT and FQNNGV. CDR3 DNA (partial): TGCGCCAGCAGCTTTGGACAGGGGCAA. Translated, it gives CASSFGQGQ. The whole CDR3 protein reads CASSFGQGQAFF.

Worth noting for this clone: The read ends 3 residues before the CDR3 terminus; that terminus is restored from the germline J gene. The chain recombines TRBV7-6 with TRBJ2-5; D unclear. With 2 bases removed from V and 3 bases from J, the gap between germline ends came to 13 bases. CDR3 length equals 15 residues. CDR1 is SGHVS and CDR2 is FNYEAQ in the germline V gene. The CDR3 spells CASSLMADKKETQYF. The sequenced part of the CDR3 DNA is TGTGCCAGCAGCTTAATGGCAGACAAGAAAGAGACC.

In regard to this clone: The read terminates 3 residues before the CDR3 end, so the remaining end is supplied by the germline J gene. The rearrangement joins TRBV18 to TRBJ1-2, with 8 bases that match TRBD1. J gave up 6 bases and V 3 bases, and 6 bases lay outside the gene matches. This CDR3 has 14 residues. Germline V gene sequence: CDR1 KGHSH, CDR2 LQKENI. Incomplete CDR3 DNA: TGTGCCAGCTCACCTGGACAGGGAAAAGATGGC. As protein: CASSPGQGKDG. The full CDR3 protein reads CASSPGQGKDGYTF.

The DNA read from the CDR3 is TGTGCCAGTAGAAGGCAGACTAGCGGGAGAGACGAG. Translated: CASRRQTSGRDE. The CDR3 in its entirety is CASRRQTSGRDEQYF. The chain joins TRBV19 to TRBJ2-7, with TRBD2 identical over 12 bases. The observed sequence ends 3 residues before the CDR3 terminus, with the missing tail filled in from the germline J gene. The CDR3 is 15 residues long. Germline-derived CDR1 and CDR2 are LNHDA and SQIVND (reference sequence). V lost 6 bases, J lost 5 bases, and 8 bases stayed unmatched.

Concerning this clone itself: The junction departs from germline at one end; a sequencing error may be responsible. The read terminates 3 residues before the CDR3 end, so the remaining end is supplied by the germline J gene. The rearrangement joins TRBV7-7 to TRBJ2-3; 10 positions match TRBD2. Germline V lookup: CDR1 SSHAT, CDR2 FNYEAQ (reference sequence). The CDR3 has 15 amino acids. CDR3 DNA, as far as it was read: TGTGCTAGCAGCTTAGGACTAGCGGGCACAGATACG. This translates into CASSLGLAGTDT. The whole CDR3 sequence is CASSLGLAGTDTQYF.

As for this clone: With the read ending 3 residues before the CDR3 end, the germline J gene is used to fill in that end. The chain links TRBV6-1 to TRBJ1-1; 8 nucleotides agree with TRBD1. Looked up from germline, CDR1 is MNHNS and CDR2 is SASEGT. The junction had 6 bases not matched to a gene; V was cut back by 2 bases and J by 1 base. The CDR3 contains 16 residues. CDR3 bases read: TGTGCCAGCAGTGAAACAGCCGGGACAGGGAACACTGAA. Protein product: CASSETAGTGNTE. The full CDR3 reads CASSETAGTGNTEAFF.

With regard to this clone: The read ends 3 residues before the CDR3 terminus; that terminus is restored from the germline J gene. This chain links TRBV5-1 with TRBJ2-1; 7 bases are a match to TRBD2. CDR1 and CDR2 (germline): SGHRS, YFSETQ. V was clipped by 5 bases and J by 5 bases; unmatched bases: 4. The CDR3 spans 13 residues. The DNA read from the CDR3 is TGCGCCAGCAGGCTAGCGGATAACAATGAG. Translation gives CASRLADNNE. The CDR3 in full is CASRLADNNEQFF. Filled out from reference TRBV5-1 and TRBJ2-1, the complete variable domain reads KAGVTQTPRYLIKTRGQQVTLSCSPISGHRSVSWYQQTPGQGLQFLFEYFSETQRNKGNFPGRFSGRQFSNSRSEMNVSTLELGDSALYLCASRLADNNEQFFGPGTRLTVL.

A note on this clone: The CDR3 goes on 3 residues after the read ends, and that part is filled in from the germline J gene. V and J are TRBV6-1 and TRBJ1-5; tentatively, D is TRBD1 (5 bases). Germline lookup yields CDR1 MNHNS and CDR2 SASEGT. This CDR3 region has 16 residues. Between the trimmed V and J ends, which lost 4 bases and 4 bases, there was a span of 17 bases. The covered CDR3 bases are TGTGCCAGCAGTGTCGAACGGGGGGTCTCAAATCAGCCC. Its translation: CASSVERGVSNQP. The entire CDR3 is CASSVERGVSNQPQHF.

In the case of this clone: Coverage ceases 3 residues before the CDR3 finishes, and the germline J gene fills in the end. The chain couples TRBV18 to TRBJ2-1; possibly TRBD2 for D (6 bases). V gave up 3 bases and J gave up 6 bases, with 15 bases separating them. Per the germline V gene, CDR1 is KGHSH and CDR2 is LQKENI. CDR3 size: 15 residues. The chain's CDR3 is CASSPLDLARNEQFF. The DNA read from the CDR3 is TGTGCCAGCTCACCCCTGGATCTAGCGCGCAATGAG.

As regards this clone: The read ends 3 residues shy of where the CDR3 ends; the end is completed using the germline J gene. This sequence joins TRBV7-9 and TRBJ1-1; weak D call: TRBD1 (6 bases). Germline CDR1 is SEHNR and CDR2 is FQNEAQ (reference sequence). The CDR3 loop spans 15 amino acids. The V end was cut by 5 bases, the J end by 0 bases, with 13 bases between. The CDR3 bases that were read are TGTGCCAGCAGCACCTACAGGGAAGTGAACACTGAA. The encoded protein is CASSTYREVNTE. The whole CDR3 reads CASSTYREVNTEAFF.

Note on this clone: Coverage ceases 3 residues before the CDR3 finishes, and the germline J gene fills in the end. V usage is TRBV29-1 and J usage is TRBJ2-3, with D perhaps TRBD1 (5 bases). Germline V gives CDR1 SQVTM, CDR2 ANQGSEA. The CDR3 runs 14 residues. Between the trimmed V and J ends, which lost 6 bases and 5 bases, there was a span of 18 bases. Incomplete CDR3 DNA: TGCAGCGTATTAAGACAGAGGCTTGGAGATACG. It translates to CSVLRQRLGDT. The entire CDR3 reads CSVLRQRLGDTQYF.

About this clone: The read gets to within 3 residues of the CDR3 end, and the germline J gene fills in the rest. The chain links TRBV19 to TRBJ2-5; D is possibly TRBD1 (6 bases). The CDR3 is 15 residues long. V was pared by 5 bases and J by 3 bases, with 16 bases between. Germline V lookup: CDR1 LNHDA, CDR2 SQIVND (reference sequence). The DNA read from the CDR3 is TGTGCCAGTAGTGGTCAGGCAGGGGTGGAAGAGACC. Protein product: CASSGQAGVEET. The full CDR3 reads CASSGQAGVEETQYF.

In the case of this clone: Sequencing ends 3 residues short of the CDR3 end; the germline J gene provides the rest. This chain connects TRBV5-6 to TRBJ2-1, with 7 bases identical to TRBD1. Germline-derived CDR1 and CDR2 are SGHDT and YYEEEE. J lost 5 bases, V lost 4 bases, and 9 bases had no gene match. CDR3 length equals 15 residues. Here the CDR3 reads CASSTTGQGHNEQFF. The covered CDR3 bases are TGTGCCAGCAGCACGACAGGGCAAGGTCACAATGAG.

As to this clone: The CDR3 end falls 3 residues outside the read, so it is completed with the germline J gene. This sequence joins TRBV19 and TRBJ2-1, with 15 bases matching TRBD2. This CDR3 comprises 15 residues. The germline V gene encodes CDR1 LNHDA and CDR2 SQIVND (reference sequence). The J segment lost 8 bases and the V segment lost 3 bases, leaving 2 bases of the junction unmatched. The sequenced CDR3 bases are TGTGCCAGTAGTATGCGGACTAGCGGGAGGGATGAG. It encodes CASSMRTSGRDE. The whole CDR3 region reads CASSMRTSGRDEQFF. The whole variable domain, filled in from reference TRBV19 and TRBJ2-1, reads DGGITQSPKYLFRKEGQNVTLSCEQNLNHDAMYWYRQDPGQGLRLIYYSQIVNDFQKGDIAEGYSVSREKKESFPLTVTSAQKNPTAFYLCASSMRTSGRDEQFFGPGTRLTVL.

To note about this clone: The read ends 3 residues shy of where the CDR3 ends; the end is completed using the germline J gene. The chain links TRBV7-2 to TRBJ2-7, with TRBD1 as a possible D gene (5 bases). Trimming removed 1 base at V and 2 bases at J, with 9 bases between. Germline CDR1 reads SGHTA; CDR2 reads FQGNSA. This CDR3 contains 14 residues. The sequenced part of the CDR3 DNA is TGTGCCAGCAGCTTAGAAGGGGTCACCTACGAG. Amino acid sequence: CASSLEGVTYE. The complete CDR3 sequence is CASSLEGVTYEQYF.

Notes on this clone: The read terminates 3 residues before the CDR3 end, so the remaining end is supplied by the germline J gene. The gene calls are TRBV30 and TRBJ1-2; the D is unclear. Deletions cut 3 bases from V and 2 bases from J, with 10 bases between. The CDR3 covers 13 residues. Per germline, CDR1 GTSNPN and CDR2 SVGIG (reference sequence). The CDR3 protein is CAWSPAVNYGYTF. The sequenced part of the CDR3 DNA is TGTGCCTGGAGCCCCGCGGTCAACTATGGC.

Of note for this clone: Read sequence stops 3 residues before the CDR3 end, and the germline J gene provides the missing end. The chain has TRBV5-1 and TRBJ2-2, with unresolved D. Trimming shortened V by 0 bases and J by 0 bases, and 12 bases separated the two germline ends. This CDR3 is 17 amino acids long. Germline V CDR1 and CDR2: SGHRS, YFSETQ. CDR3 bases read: TGCGCCAGCAGCTTGGCCGCACGTCCGGCGAACACCGGGGAG. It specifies CASSLAARPANTGE. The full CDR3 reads CASSLAARPANTGELFF.

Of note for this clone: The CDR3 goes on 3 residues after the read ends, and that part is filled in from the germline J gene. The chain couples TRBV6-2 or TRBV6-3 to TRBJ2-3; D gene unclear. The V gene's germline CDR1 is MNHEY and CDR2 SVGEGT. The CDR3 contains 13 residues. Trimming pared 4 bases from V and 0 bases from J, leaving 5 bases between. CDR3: CASSSTSTDTQYF. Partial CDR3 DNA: TGTGCCAGCAGTTCTACTAGCACAGATACG.

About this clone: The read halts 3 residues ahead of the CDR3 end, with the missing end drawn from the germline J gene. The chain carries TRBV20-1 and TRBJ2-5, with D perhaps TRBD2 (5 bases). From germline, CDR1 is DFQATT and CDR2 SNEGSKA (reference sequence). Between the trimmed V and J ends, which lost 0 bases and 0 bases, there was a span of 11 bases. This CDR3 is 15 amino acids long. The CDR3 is CSAREMAGHQETQYF. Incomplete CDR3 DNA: TGCAGTGCTAGAGAGATGGCGGGTCACCAAGAGACC.

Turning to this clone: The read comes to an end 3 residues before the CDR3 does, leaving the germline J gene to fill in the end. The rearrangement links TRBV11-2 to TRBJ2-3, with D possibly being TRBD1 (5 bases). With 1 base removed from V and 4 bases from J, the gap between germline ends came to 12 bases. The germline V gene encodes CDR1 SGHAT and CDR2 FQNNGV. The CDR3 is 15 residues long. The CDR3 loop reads CASSLGTFQADTQYF. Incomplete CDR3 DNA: TGTGCCAGCAGCTTAGGGACATTTCAAGCAGATACG.

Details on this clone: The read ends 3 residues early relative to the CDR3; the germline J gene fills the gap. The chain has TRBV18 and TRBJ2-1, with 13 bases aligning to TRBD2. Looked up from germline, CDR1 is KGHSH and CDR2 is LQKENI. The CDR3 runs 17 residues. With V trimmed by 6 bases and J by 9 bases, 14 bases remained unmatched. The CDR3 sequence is CASSPALAGGPLGEQFF. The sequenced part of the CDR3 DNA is TGTGCCAGCTCGCCCGCACTAGCGGGAGGGCCATTGGGTGAG.

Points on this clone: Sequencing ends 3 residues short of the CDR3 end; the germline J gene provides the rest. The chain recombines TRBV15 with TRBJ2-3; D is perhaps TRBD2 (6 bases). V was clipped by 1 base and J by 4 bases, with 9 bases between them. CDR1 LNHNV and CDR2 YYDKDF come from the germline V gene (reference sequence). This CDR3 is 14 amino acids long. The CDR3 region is CATSRGGDADTQYF. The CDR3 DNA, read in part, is TGTGCCACCAGCAGAGGCGGGGACGCAGATACG.